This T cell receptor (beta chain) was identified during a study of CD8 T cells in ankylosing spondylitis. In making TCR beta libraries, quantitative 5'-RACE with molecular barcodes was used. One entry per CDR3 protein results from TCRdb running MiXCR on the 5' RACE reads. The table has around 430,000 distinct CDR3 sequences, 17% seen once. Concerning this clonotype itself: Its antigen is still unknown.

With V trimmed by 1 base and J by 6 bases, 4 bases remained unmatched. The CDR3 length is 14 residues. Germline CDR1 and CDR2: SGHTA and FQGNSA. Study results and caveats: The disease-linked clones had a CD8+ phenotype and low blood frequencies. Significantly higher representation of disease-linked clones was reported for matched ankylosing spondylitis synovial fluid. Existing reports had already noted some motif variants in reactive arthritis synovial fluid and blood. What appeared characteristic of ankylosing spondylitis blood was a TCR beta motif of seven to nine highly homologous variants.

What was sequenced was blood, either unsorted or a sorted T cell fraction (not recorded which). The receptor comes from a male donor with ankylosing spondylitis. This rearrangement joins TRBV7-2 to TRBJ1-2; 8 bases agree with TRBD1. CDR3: CASSLVHRGDGYTF. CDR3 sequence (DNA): TGTGCCAGCAGCTTAGTCCACAGGGGGGATGGCTACACCTTC.